The present entry profiles one T cell receptor beta chain with its context. The antigen remains unidentified. The data stem from a study of OX40 agonist ivuxolimab in advanced cancers. About the research overall: Ivuxolimab doses were 0.01, 0.1, 0.3, 1.5, 3 or 10 mg/kg every 2 weeks. Dose-escalation subjects each had hepatocellular carcinoma, melanoma, renal cell or head and neck cancer.

The table came from immunoSEQ multiplex PCR; TCRdb's copy has only in-frame clones and leaves some out. The repertoire consists of tens of thousands of clones, with over 60% occurring once and the leading ten covering about 15%. V gave up 4 bases and J gave up 7 bases; unmatched junction bases: 3. CDR3 length equals 14 residues. The V gene's germline CDR1 is MNHEY and CDR2 SVGAGI. The study's findings and limits: Low normalized T-cell clonal expansion also characterized some of the nonresponders.

This sequence joins TRBV6-5 and TRBJ1-6, with TRBD1 identical over 8 bases. The sample here was CD4+ or CD8+ T cells sorted from blood, taken in a trial of the OX40 agonist ivuxolimab. This receptor was obtained from an adult with an advanced solid tumor such as melanoma, head and neck, liver or kidney cancer. CDR3 protein: CASSSGGENSPLHF. The CDR3 DNA reads TGTGCCAGCAGTTCAGGGGGCGAGAATTCACCCCTCCACTTT.